This T cell receptor (beta chain) appears in the sequencing data of a study of tumor-infiltrating lymphocytes in primary liver carcinoma. Notes on the study in general: The study found tumor-adjacent and tumor-blood pairs overlapped less than tumor region pairs.

This CDR3 region has 13 residues. The germline CDR1 and CDR2 sequences are PRHDT and FYEKMQ (reference sequence). V lost 6 bases and J lost 5, with 13 bases in between. The source material, 20-30 mg of unsorted bulk tissue, was used to co-extract RNA and DNA. Making TCR beta cDNA involved approximately 530 ng total RNA and a constant-region primer. Libraries covering TCR beta were generated through three nested multiplex PCR rounds (using a slightly modified ARM-PCR). PCR rounds one and two used TRBV1-TRBV30 forward primers with a C-beta reverse primer for approximately 10 cycles each. TCRdb ran MiXCR on the multiplex PCR reads and lists one entry per CDR3 protein. The data show about 74,000 distinct CDR3 sequences, with 60% to 80% seen just once and 25% to 35% held by the top ten. As for this clonotype: No antigen is known for it.

Sequencing used liver tumor tissue from sampling region 4. Described subset: tumor region T4, right-lateral pole. This TCR was recovered from a man aged 35 to 55 with primary liver carcinoma and hepatitis B virus infection. V gene TRBV13 combines with J gene TRBJ2-5, with unresolved D. CDR3 DNA: TGTGCCAGCAGTTCCGAGCTCGGGGAGACCCAGTACTTC. Its protein product is CASSSELGETQYF. The whole variable domain, remainder taken from reference TRBV13 and TRBJ2-5, is AAGVIQSPRHLIKEKRETATLKCYPIPRHDTVYWYQQGPGQDPQFLISFYEKMQSDKGSIPDRFSAQQFSDYHSELNMSSLELGDSALYFCASSSELGETQYFGPGTRLLVL.